The 19 T cell receptor beta chains below all came from one sample that was sequenced in a study of cytomegalovirus exposure and HLA in healthy donors. Vbeta (60) and Jbeta (13) primers were used in the PCR. The protocol was immunoSEQ multiplex PCR, while the TCRdb copy is restricted to in-frame clones and leaves out a portion. The sample yields some 130,000 clones, around three quarters seen once. The sample comprised PBMCs. These receptors came from a man aged 30 to 45 in good health.

The chain employs TRBV4-3 and TRBJ1-1, with D perhaps matching TRBD1 (6 bases). Looked up from germline, CDR1 is LGHNA and CDR2 is YSLEER. The V and J ends lost 1 base and 1 base respectively, with 10 bases between them. The CDR3 spans 15 residues. CDR3 in DNA: TGCGCCAGCAGCCAAGCCTGGACAGAGAACACTGAAGCTTTCTTT. Protein product: CASSQAWTENTEAFF.

The chain employs TRBV1 and TRBJ2-5; TRBD2, as called in the table, went unchecked against the DNA. TRBV1 is reported as a pseudogene. The CDR3 is 18 residues long. CDR3 nucleotide sequence: TGCACCAGCAGCCATGATCGGACTAGCGGGAGGGGTGAAGAGACCCAGTACTTC. It codes for CTSSHDRTSGRGEETQYF.

This rearrangement joins TRBV7-3 to TRBJ2-1; 7 bases agree with TRBD2. The CDR3 sequence is 17 residues long. The V gene's germline CDR1 is SGHTA and CDR2 FQGTGA. J gave up 0 bases and V 0 bases, and 5 bases lay outside the gene matches. Here the CDR3 reads CASSLTGRTSSYNEQFF. The DNA of the CDR3 is TGTGCCAGCAGCTTAACTGGGAGGACTAGCTCCTACAATGAGCAGTTCTTC.

This clone was recorded once. J is TRBJ1-1 and V is TRBV30; D gene unclear. V shed 2 bases and J shed 0 bases, with 7 bases lying between them. The CDR3 runs to 13 residues. Per the germline V gene, CDR1 is GTSNPN and CDR2 is SVGIG (reference sequence). CDR3: CAWSHNMNTEAFF. CDR3 in DNA: TGTGCCTGGAGTCACAACATGAACACTGAAGCTTTCTTT.

The chain recombines TRBV7-8 with TRBJ2-5; D is ambiguous. The CDR3 is 14 residues long. Trimming shortened V by 1 base and J by 1 base, and 7 bases separated the two germline ends. The germline gives CDR1 SGHVS, CDR2 FQNEAQ. CDR3: CASSLGASQETQYF. DNA of the CDR3: TGTGCCAGCAGCTTAGGGGCATCCCAAGAGACCCAGTACTTC.

In DNA, the CDR3 is TGTGCCATCAGTGAGGGACTAGCGGGAGGTCCTGAGCAGTTCTTC. Its protein product is CAISEGLAGGPEQFF. J is TRBJ2-1 and V is TRBV10-3, with TRBD2 matching over 14 bases. The germline V gene encodes CDR1 ENHRY and CDR2 SYGVKD. V gave up 2 bases and J gave up 9 bases; unmatched junction bases: 3. The CDR3 length is 15 residues.

This chain joins TRBV7-6 and TRBJ1-3; unclear D gene. Germline lookup yields CDR1 SGHVS and CDR2 FNYEAQ. The CDR3 extends over 13 amino acids. V lost 5 bases and J 4 bases, leaving 9 bases between the germline ends. CDR3 in amino acids: CASSVNEGNTIYF. The DNA of the CDR3 is TGTGCCAGCAGCGTGAACGAGGGAAACACCATATATTTT.

V gene TRBV23-1 combines with J gene TRBJ2-1, with 11 bases that match TRBD1. TRBV23-1 is placed among ORFs of uncertain function. V was clipped by 11 bases and J by 8 bases; unmatched bases: 14. This CDR3 region has 15 residues. CDR3 sequence: CASSPPGQGVYEQFF. The CDR3 nucleotides read TGCGCCTCAAGTCCGCCGGGACAGGGGGTGTATGAGCAGTTCTTC.

In DNA, the CDR3 is TGTGCCAGCAGCTCGACAGGGCAGGGCTATGGCTACACCTTC. Its translation is CASSSTGQGYGYTF. The V and J genes are TRBV7-9 and TRBJ1-2, with 7 bases matching TRBD1. With V trimmed by 4 bases and J by 4 bases, 6 bases remained unmatched. CDR3 length: 14 amino acids. CDR1 and CDR2 (germline): SEHNR, FQNEAQ (reference sequence).

The V gene is TRBV5-1, the J gene TRBJ2-3; no clear D. Germline CDR1 reads SGHRS; CDR2 reads YFSETQ. The CDR3 loop spans 15 amino acids. V was trimmed by 0 bases and J by 4 bases, leaving 12 bases between them. The CDR3 region has the DNA TGCGCCAGCAGCTTGGCCGCGGAATTTTCAGATACGCAGTATTTT. Its translation: CASSLAAEFSDTQYF.

This clone was observed a single time. This chain joins TRBV29-1 and TRBJ1-2; TRBD1 might be the D (5 bases). The CDR3 extends over 14 amino acids. From germline, CDR1 is SQVTM and CDR2 ANQGSEA. The V end was cut by 7 bases, the J end by 2 bases, with 17 bases between. CDR3 sequence reads: CSAYLTAGNYGYTF. Here the CDR3 DNA reads TGCAGCGCCTACTTGACGGCAGGGAACTATGGCTACACCTTC.

The chain joins TRBV5-4 to TRBJ2-5, with 11 bases that match TRBD1. The assigned J gene may be wrong: the sequence end matches TRBJ2-7 better. CDR1 is SGHNT, CDR2 YYREEE, per germline (reference sequence). This CDR3 has 14 residues. CDR3 DNA sequence: TGTGCCAGCAGCCCGGACAGGGGGCGCCGCGAGCAGTACTTC. It specifies CASSPDRGRREQYF.

This chain joins TRBV29-1 and TRBJ1-1, with TRBD1 matching over 7 bases. The CDR3 runs 15 residues. Germline CDR1 and CDR2: SQVTM and ANQGSEA. V shed 3 bases and J 7 bases; nucleotides not matched to a gene: 14. CDR3 amino acids: CSVELGPGTADEAFF. For the CDR3, the DNA is TGCAGCGTTGAGTTGGGCCCCGGGACAGCTGATGAAGCTTTCTTT.

The chain employs TRBV27 and TRBJ2-1; 11 bases match TRBD2. CDR3 length: 15 residues. Unmatched junction bases numbered 7, after V lost 8 bases and J lost 4 bases. In germline, CDR1 is MNHEY, CDR2 SMNVEV (reference sequence). For the CDR3, the DNA is TGTGCCAGCCAGACTAGCGGGAAGAATTACAATGAGCAGTTCTTC. Translation: CASQTSGKNYNEQFF.

The chain uses TRBV18 and TRBJ1-2, with D perhaps matching TRBD1 (5 bases). The V end was cut by 4 bases, the J end by 2 bases, with 14 bases between. The CDR3 is 15 residues long. CDR1 and CDR2 from the germline V gene are KGHSH and LQKENI. The CDR3 nucleotides are TGTGCCAGCTCACTCGACAGTAAATTCAACTATGGCTACACCTTC. It is translated as CASSLDSKFNYGYTF.

This chain links TRBV10-3 with TRBJ2-7; 10 positions agree with TRBD2. The CDR3 covers 15 residues. Trimming cost V 0 bases and J 6 bases; bases outside gene matches: 5. Germline assignment: CDR1 ENHRY and CDR2 SYGVKD. Here the CDR3 reads CAISESTGLASEQYF. The CDR3 DNA reads as TGTGCCATCAGTGAGTCGACGGGACTAGCGAGCGAGCAGTACTTC.

The gene calls are TRBV6-6 and TRBJ2-5, with D possibly matching TRBD2 (5 bases). The DNA end favors TRBJ2-7, so the J call may be wrong. CDR1 is MNHNY and CDR2 is SVGAGI in the germline V gene (reference sequence). The CDR3 is 15 amino acids. The chain's CDR3 is CASSYGVTGTYEQYF. The CDR3 DNA is TGTGCCAGCAGTTACGGGGTCACGGGAACATACGAGCAGTACTTC.

The chain joins TRBV6-4 to TRBJ2-1; 8 bases align to TRBD2. This CDR3 comprises 14 residues. Germline values: CDR1 MRHNA, CDR2 SNTAGT. Unmatched junction bases numbered 4, after V lost 2 bases and J lost 7 bases. CDR3 nucleotide sequence: TGTGCCAGCAGTGACGGCCGGGAGGGGAATGAGCAGTTCTTC. It encodes CASSDGREGNEQFF.

The rearrangement uses TRBV4-1 and TRBJ2-5; maybe TRBD1 (6 bases). Trimming removed 4 bases from V and 1 base from J, with 16 bases in between. CDR3 size: 16 residues. Germline V lookup: CDR1 MGHRA, CDR2 YSYEKL. In DNA form, the CDR3 reads TGCGCCAGCAGCCCACTGACAGGTGAGGGCCAAGAGACCCAGTACTTC. This codes for CASSPLTGEGQETQYF.